The 10 T cell receptor beta chains below all came from one sample that was sequenced in a study of CD8+CD57+ T cells in acquired aplastic anemia listed by TCRdb under 2018. Instrument on record: Illumina HiSeq 2000. Genomic DNA served as template for TCR beta VDJ combination and CDR3 sequence profiling. TCRdb reanalyzed the raw reads on its own, using fastp at Q25 for trimming and MiXCR for clone calling, and kept in-frame beta chains. Under each unique CDR3 protein, matching rows form one entry showing the most common genes and DNA. The sample includes a few hundred thousand distinct CDR3 sequences, with around 33% observed a single time. Of the sample, nearly 0.85% is held by the ten largest clones. Expansion of CD8+CD57+ cells had been shown by flow cytometry in the patients chosen for sequencing. The sample comprised sorted CD4+, CD8+, or CD8+CD57+ T cells (not recorded which) from PBMCs. The receptors shown here come from a human donor with aplastic anemia.

This clonotype came up many times. V gene TRBV20-1 combines with J gene TRBJ1-2; D remains ambiguous. The V gene lost 0 bases and the J gene lost 2 bases, with 10 bases spanning the gap. Germline CDR1 DFQATT, CDR2 SNEGSKA (reference sequence). The CDR3 spans 14 residues. CDR3 loop: CSAREGQNNYGYTF. CDR3 DNA sequence: TGCAGTGCTAGAGAAGGTCAGAACAACTATGGCTACACCTTC.

About this clonotype: A clone one base away is much larger, so this may be a read error. The chain uses TRBV7-2 and TRBJ1-2; possibly TRBD1 for D (5 bases). CDR1 and CDR2 from the germline V gene are SGHTA and FQGNSA. Trimming stripped 7 bases from V and 6 bases from J, with 18 bases between. The CDR3 loop spans 14 amino acids. The CDR3 DNA reads as TGTGCCAGCATCACTAAGGGAGGGGACCATGGCTACACCTTC. Translating it yields CASITKGGDHGYTF.

This clonotype occurred a few times. Possible read error: a much larger clone is one base away. The J gene is TRBJ2-7, the V gene TRBV7-9; no clear D gene. Trimming took off 6 bases at V and 4 bases at J, with 7 bases between the two ends. This CDR3 is built from 11 residues. CDR1 SEHNR and CDR2 FQNEAQ come from the germline V gene (reference sequence). The CDR3 DNA is TGTGCCAGCAGTGAAAAGTACGAGCAGTACTTC. Its translation: CASSEKYEQYF.

This clonotype was seen more than once but under ten times. V is TRBV14 and J is TRBJ2-2; TRBD2 matches 9 bases. Germline V gene sequence: CDR1 SGHDN, CDR2 FVKESK. Unmatched junction bases numbered 4, after V lost 2 bases and J lost 6 bases. This CDR3 contains 15 residues. This CDR3 reads CASSQPGLAPGELFF. The CDR3 coding sequence is TGTGCCAGCAGCCAACCGGGACTAGCTCCCGGGGAGCTGTTTTTT.

This chain joins TRBV3-1 and TRBJ2-3; D is possibly TRBD1 or TRBD2 (6 bases each). The CDR3 contains 14 residues. Germline assignment: CDR1 LGHDT and CDR2 YNNKEL (reference sequence). Trimming pared 6 bases from V and 6 bases from J, leaving 16 bases between. The CDR3 nucleotides are TGTGCCAGCAGTGTCTGGGGGGCCCCCGATACGCAGTATTTT. Residues: CASSVWGAPDTQYF.

This clonotype appeared many times. The chain employs TRBV10-2 and TRBJ1-4; weak D call: TRBD1 (6 bases). The germline V gene encodes CDR1 WSHSY and CDR2 SAAADI. The CDR3 runs to 13 residues. With 5 bases removed from V and 7 bases from J, the gap between germline ends came to 11 bases. The CDR3 DNA is TGCGCCAGCAGTCCGGGGGCTTTTGAAAAACTGTTTTTT. The encoded protein is CASSPGAFEKLFF.

This clonotype appeared many times. CDR3 protein: CASSDQGFSPLHF. The CDR3 DNA reads as TGTGCCAGTAGTGACCAGGGTTTTTCACCCCTCCACTTT. V gene TRBV19 combines with J gene TRBJ1-6, with TRBD1 as a possible D gene (5 bases). The CDR3 length is 13 residues. The V end was cut by 5 bases, the J end by 9 bases, with 11 bases between. Germline V gives CDR1 LNHDA, CDR2 SQIVND (reference sequence).

The CDR3 loop is CSARTRPPGVGEKLFF. In nucleotides, the CDR3 is TGCAGTGCTAGGACCCGACCCCCAGGGGTTGGAGAAAAACTGTTTTTT. The genes are TRBV20-1 and TRBJ1-4; perhaps TRBD1 as D (6 bases). V lost 3 bases and J lost 8, with 22 bases in between. The CDR3 length is 16 residues. CDR1 is DFQATT and CDR2 is SNEGSKA in the germline V gene (reference sequence).

Many counts were recorded for this clonotype. The J gene is TRBJ1-6, the V gene TRBV4-2, with 9 nucleotides matching TRBD1. The trim removed 1 base at V and 10 bases at J, leaving 8 bases unmatched. CDR3 size: 16 residues. Looked up from germline, CDR1 is LGHNA and CDR2 is YNFKEQ. As DNA, the CDR3 is TGTGCCAGCAGCCAAGGGGAGGGACAGGGTTCGTCACCCCTCCACTTT. Amino acids: CASSQGEGQGSSPLHF.

As concerns this clonotype: At one of its ends the junction is not consistent with the germline gene, which may arise from a read error. This sequence joins TRBV7-3 and TRBJ2-2, with 13 bases lining up with TRBD2. The germline gives CDR1 SGHTA, CDR2 FQGTGA. This CDR3 contains 17 residues. The CDR3 DNA sequence: TGTGCCAGCGGTCGGACTAGCGGGAGTGGTGACACCGAGGAGCTGTTTTTT. It encodes CASGRTSGSGDTEELFF.